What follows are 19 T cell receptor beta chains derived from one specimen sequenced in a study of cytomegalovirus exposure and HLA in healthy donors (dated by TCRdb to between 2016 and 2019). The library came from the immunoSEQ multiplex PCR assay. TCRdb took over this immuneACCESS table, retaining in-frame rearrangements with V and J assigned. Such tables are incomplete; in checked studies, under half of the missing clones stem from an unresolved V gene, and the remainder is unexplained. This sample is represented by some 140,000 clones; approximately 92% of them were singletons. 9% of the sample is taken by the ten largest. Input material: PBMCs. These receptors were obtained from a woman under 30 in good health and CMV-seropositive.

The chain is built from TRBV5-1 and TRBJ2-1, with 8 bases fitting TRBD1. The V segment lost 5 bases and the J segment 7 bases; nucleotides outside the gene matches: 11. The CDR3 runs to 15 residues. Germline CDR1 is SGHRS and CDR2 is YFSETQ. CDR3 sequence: CASSIGQGSVNEQFF. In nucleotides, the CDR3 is TGCGCCAGCAGTATTGGACAGGGATCTGTGAATGAGCAGTTCTTC.

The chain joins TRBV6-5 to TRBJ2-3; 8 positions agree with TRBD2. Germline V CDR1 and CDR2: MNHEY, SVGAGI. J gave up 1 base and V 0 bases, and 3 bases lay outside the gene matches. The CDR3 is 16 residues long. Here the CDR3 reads CASSYSGSGGTDTQYF. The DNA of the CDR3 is TGTGCCAGCAGTTACTCCGGTAGCGGGGGCACAGATACGCAGTATTTT.

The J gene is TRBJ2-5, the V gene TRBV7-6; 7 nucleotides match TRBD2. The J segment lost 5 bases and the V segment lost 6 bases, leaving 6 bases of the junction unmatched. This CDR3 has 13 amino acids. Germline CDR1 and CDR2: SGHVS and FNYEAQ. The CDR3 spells CASRKGLEETQYF. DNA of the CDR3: TGTGCCAGCAGGAAAGGACTAGAGGAGACCCAGTACTTC.

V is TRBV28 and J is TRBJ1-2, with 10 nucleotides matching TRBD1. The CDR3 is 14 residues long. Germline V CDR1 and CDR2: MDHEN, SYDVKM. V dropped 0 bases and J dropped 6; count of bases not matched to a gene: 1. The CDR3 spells CASSLWGQGNGYTF. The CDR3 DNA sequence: TGTGCCAGCAGTTTATGGGGACAGGGGAATGGCTACACCTTC.

DNA of the CDR3: TGTGCCAGTCGCACTCAAGGGAGGGCGAACACCGGGGAGCTGTTTTTT. Amino acids: CASRTQGRANTGELFF. V and J are TRBV2 and TRBJ2-2, with 7 bases lining up with TRBD2. This CDR3 region has 16 residues. Germline CDR1 is SNHLY and CDR2 is FYNNEI. V lost 9 bases and J lost 0; bases outside the gene matches: 10.

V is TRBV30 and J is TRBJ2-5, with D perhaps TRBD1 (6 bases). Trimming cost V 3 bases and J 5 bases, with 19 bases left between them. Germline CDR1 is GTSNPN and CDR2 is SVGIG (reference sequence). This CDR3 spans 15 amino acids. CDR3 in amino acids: CAWRQTGTPKETQYF. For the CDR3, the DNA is TGTGCCTGGAGACAAACCGGGACACCGAAGGAGACCCAGTACTTC.

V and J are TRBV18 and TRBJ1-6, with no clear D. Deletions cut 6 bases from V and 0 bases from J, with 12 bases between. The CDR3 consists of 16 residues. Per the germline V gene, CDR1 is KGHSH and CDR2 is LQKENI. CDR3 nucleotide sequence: TGTGCCAGCTCCCCCCTCACCAGCTCCTATAATTCACCCCTCCACTTT. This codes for CASSPLTSSYNSPLHF.

The CDR3 DNA reads as TGTGCCAGCTCACCCCGCGGGGGGGAGGGGCGAACAACCTACGAGCAGTACTTC. Its protein product is CASSPRGGEGRTTYEQYF. The gene calls are TRBV18 and TRBJ2-7, with 9 bases fitting TRBD2. Germline V gene lookup returns CDR1 KGHSH and CDR2 LQKENI. CDR3 length: 18 residues. After removal of 3 bases from V and 2 bases from J, the junction contained 14 bases not matched to a gene. Looking up the rest from reference TRBV18 and TRBJ2-7 gives the full variable domain: NAGVMQNPRHLVRRRGQEARLRCSPMKGHSHVYWYRQLPEEGLKFMVYLQKENIIDESGMPKERFSAEFPKEGPSILRIQQVVRGDSAAYFCASSPRGGEGRTTYEQYFGPGTRLTVT.

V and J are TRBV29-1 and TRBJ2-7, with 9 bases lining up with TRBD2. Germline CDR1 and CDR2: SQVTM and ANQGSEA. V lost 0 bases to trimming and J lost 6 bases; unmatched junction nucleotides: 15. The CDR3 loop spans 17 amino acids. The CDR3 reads CSVEDQVAGGRQPEQYF. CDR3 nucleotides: TGCAGCGTTGAAGATCAGGTGGCGGGGGGGCGACAACCCGAGCAGTACTTC.

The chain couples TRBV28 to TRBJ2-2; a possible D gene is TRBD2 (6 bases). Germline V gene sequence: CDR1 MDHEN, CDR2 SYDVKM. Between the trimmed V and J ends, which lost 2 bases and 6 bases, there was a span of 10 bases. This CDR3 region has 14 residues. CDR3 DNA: TGTGCCAGCAGTTTAACACGCGGGGCCGGGGAGCTGTTTTTT. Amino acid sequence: CASSLTRGAGELFF.

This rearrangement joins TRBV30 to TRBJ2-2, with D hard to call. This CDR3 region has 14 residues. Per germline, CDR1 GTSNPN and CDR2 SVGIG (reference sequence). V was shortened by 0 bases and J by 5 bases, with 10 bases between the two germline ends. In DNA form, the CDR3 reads TGTGCCTGGAGTGTGGTCGTGCGAACCGGGGAGCTGTTTTTT. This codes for CAWSVVVRTGELFF.

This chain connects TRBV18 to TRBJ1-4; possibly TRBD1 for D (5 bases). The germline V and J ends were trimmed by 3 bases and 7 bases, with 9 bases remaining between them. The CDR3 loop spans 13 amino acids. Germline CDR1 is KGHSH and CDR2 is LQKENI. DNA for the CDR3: TGTGCCAGCTCACCCAGGGAGGGTGAAAAACTGTTTTTT. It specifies CASSPREGEKLFF.

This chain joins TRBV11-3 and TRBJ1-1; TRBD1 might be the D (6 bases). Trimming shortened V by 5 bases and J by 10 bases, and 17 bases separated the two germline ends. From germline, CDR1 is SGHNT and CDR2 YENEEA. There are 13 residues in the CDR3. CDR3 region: CASSAQQGYTAFF. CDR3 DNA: TGTGCCAGCAGCGCCCAACAGGGTTACACAGCTTTCTTT.

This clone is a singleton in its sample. This chain's CDR3 is CASRPPGQGRTEAFF. For the CDR3, the DNA is TGTGCCAGCAGACCCCCGGGACAGGGGCGAACTGAAGCTTTCTTT. The genes are TRBV27 and TRBJ1-1; TRBD1 agrees at 10 bases. Germline lookup yields CDR1 MNHEY and CDR2 SMNVEV (reference sequence). This CDR3 has 15 residues. V trimming: 6 bases; J trimming: 5 bases; junction bases outside the gene matches: 9.

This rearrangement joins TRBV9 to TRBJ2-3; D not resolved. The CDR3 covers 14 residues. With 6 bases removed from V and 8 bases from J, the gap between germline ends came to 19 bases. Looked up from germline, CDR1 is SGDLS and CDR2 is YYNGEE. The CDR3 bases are TGTGCCAGCAACTTCGACGCCACAGATGGTACGCAGTATTTT. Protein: CASNFDATDGTQYF.

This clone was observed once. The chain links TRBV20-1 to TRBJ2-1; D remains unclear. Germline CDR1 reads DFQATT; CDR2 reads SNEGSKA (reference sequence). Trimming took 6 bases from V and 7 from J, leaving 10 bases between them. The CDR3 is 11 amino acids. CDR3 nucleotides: TGCAGTGCCCCCGCGAGAAATGAGCAGTTCTTC. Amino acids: CSAPARNEQFF.

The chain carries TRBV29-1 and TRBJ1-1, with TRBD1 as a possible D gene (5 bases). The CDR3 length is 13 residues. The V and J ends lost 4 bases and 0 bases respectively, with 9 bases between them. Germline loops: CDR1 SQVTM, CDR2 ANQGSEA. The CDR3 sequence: CSVVTGLNTEAFF. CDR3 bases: TGCAGCGTTGTAACAGGCTTGAACACTGAAGCTTTCTTT.

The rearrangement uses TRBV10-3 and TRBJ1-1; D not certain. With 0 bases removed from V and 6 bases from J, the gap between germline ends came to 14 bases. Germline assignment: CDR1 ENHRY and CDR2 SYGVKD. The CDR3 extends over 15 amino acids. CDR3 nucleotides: TGTGCCATCAGTGAGTCCCCCCCGGGGAGAGCTGAAGCTTTCTTT. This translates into CAISESPPGRAEAFF.

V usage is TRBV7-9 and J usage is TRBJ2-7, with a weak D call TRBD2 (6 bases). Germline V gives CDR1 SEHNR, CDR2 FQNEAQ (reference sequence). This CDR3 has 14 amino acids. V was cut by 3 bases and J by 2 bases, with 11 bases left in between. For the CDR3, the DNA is TGTGCCAGCAGCTTGGGAGGCGCGGCCTACGAGCAGTACTTC. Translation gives CASSLGGAAYEQYF.